Listed here is a single T cell receptor beta chain. Germline V CDR1 and CDR2: DFQATT, SNEGSKA (reference sequence). V was shortened by 0 bases and J by 1 base, with 3 bases between the two germline ends. This CDR3 comprises 12 residues. TCRdb re-called the 5' RACE reads with MiXCR, one entry per CDR3 protein. The table includes around 380,000 distinct CDR3 sequences, roughly 27% detected once. These data originate in a study of identical twins' blood T cells. The clonotype comes from a woman between 18 and 50 years old in good health. Sequencing input: PBMCs. V and J are TRBV20-1 and TRBJ2-5, with D hard to call. The CDR3 coding sequence is TGCAGTGCTAGAGAAGCCCAAGAGACCCAGTACTTC. It encodes CSAREAQETQYF.